This T cell receptor beta chain was retrieved from a study of spatial heterogeneity in lung cancer. For the study at large: Detection consistently yielded more beta chains than alpha chains.

TCR cDNA molecules each had a unique molecular identifier. TCRdb re-called the 5' RACE reads through MiXCR, storing one row per CDR3 protein. The data show 60,000 to 80,000 distinct CDR3 sequences, about 14% seen once. In germline, CDR1 is SGHRS, CDR2 YFSETQ. V was trimmed by 0 bases and J by 4 bases, leaving 14 bases between them. The CDR3 length is 15 residues. Noted time point: sample taken at primary tumor resection. Unsorted whole RNA from tumor, nontumor lung or frozen PBMC underwent sequencing. This clonotype was detected ten times or more. Material: PBMCs, obtained at surgery. The chain joins TRBV5-1 to TRBJ2-7; no reliable D call. This TCR derives from a male donor with early-stage non-small cell lung cancer. CDR3 region: CASSLDGRTAYEQYF. CDR3 DNA: TGCGCCAGCAGCTTGGATGGTCGGACCGCGTACGAGCAGTACTTC. The full variable domain, with the rest looked up from reference TRBV5-1 and TRBJ2-7, is KAGVTQTPRYLIKTRGQQVTLSCSPISGHRSVSWYQQTPGQGLQFLFEYFSETQRNKGNFPGRFSGRQFSNSRSEMNVSTLELGDSALYLCASSLDGRTAYEQYFGPGTRLTVT.